These T cell receptor beta chains were read from a single sample in a study of Graves' ophthalmopathy and Graves' hyperthyroidism. MiXCR was run by TCRdb on the multiplex PCR reads, yielding one entry per CDR3 protein. The data hold approximately 160,000 distinct CDR3 sequences, with roughly two fifths observed a single time. Sequencing used peripheral blood. Receptors originate from a man aged 25 to 40 with Graves' ophthalmopathy. CDR3s include the opening cysteine and the closing phenylalanine or tryptophan. A D gene is named only where the DNA matches it firmly. Size is stated for part of the rows, as once, few or many counts, or as a class when the clone is expanded.

CDR3 | DNA | J | size | V | D
CASSQPARGRYEQYF | TGTGCCAGCAGCCAACCCGCCCGGGGTAGGTACGAGCAGTACTTC | TRBJ2-7 | few | TRBV14 | .
CASSATGGETQYF | TGTGCCAGCAGCGCGACCGGAGGGGAGACCCAGTACTTC | TRBJ2-5 | . | TRBV9 | .
CASSLRGQGFGAFF | TGTGCCAGCAGCTTAAGGGGACAGGGATTCGGCGCTTTCTTT | TRBJ1-1 | many | TRBV7-2 | TRBD1
CASTLPRLLTGELFF | TGTGCCAGCACCTTACCGCGACTACTCACCGGGGAGCTGTTTTTT | TRBJ2-2 | many | TRBV6-2/TRBV6-3 | .
CASSLTRVREQYF | TGTGCCAGCAGCTTGACCCGGGTTCGGGAGCAGTACTTC | TRBJ2-7 | many | TRBV7-2 | .
CASSGTGQGNYGYTF | TGTGCCAGCAGTGGAACGGGACAGGGGAACTATGGCTACACCTTC | TRBJ1-2 | many | TRBV6-1 | TRBD1
CATVGPRGGYTF | TGCGCCACCGTTGGGCCGCGGGGTGGCTACACCTTC | TRBJ1-2 | . | TRBV10-2 | .
CASMLSSNDGYTF | TGTGCCAGCATGCTTTCTTCAAACGATGGCTACACCTTC | TRBJ1-2 | . | TRBV12-3/TRBV12-4 | .
CASGRAEGQGLYEQYF | TGTGCCAGCGGGAGGGCCGAAGGACAGGGCCTTTACGAGCAGTACTTC | TRBJ2-7 | once | TRBV28 | .
CSAEGRAVNTEAFF | TGCAGCGCCGAGGGCAGGGCGGTGAACACTGAAGCTTTCTTT | TRBJ1-1 | many | TRBV29-1 | .
CASSPRGREGSNQPQHF | TGTGCCAGCAGTCCCCGGGGCAGGGAAGGAAGCAATCAGCCCCAGCATTTT | TRBJ1-5 | once | TRBV6-1 | .
CASGFGQGPNQPQHF | TGTGCTAGTGGTTTTGGGCAGGGCCCCAATCAGCCCCAGCATTTT | TRBJ1-5 | many | TRBV12-5 | .
CASSYSIYTEYYGYTF | TGTGCCAGCAGTTACTCCATATATACAGAGTACTATGGCTACACCTTC | TRBJ1-2 | once | TRBV6-5 | .
CASTPLAAQETQYF | TGTGCCAGCACCCCACTAGCGGCCCAAGAGACCCAGTACTTC | TRBJ2-5 | . | TRBV28 | TRBD2
CASSQGLDYEQYF | TGTGCCAGCAGCCAGGGACTAGACTACGAGCAGTACTTC | TRBJ2-7 | . | TRBV12-3/TRBV12-4 | TRBD2
CASSRPGQGPYEQYF | TGTGCCAGCAGTAGGCCGGGACAGGGACCCTACGAGCAGTACTTC | TRBJ2-7 | few | TRBV6-1 | TRBD1
CASSLRLGLRLNSPLHF | TGTGCCAGCAGTTTGAGGCTAGGCCTCCGGTTAAATTCACCCCTCCACTTT | TRBJ1-6 | . | TRBV28 | .
CASSPVQDRGLYEQYF | TGCGCCAGCAGCCCCGTCCAGGACAGGGGGCTCTACGAGCAGTACTTC | TRBJ2-7 | . | TRBV5-1 | TRBD1
CATSEEGPAETQYF | TGTGCCACCAGTGAGGAAGGACCGGCAGAGACCCAGTACTTC | TRBJ2-5 | many | TRBV24-1 | .
CASSVDRLIGYTF | TGTGCCAGCAGCGTAGACAGGCTTATTGGCTACACCTTC | TRBJ1-2 | many | TRBV6-5 | .
CASSSDRRGTGELFF | TGTGCCAGCAGTTCGGACAGGAGAGGGACCGGGGAGCTGTTTTTT | TRBJ2-2 | many | TRBV6-6 | TRBD1
CASSPITLNYGYTF | TGTGCCAGCAGTCCGATTACTCTAAACTATGGCTACACCTTC | TRBJ1-2 | . | TRBV12-3/TRBV12-4 | .
CASMTPGRGSNQPQHF | TGTGCCAGCATGACGCCCGGCAGGGGGTCCAATCAGCCCCAGCATTTT | TRBJ1-5 | many | TRBV6-1 | TRBD1
CASSLLRTGMDQPQHF | TGTGCCAGCAGTTTGTTGCGGACAGGGATGGATCAGCCCCAGCATTTT | TRBJ1-5 | many | TRBV12-3/TRBV12-4 | TRBD1
CASSYGGEMETQYF | TGTGCCAGCAGTTATGGGGGGGAAATGGAGACCCAGTACTTC | TRBJ2-5 | many | TRBV6-5 | TRBD2
CASSYSGQGVSFTEAFF | TGTGCCAGCAGTTACTCCGGACAGGGGGTTTCTTTCACTGAAGCTTTCTTT | TRBJ1-1 | . | TRBV6-5 | TRBD1
CASSFILAGVQETQYF | TGTGCCAGCAGTTTCATCCTAGCGGGCGTCCAAGAGACCCAGTACTTC | TRBJ2-5 | many | TRBV12-3/TRBV12-4 | TRBD2
CASSPGDSQETQYF | TGTGCCAGCAGCCCAGGGGACAGTCAAGAGACCCAGTACTTC | TRBJ2-5 | . | TRBV11-2 | TRBD1
CASSFGTGGSHEQYF | TGTGCCAGCAGTTTCGGGACAGGGGGGAGCCACGAGCAGTACTTC | TRBJ2-7 | many | TRBV6-5 | TRBD1
CASTPRGQETQYF | TGTGCCAGCACCCCGAGGGGACAAGAGACCCAGTACTTC | TRBJ2-5 | . | TRBV5-4 | .
CASLGQVYNQPQHF | TGTGCCAGCCTGGGCCAGGTCTATAATCAGCCCCAGCATTTT | TRBJ1-5 | many | TRBV12-3/TRBV12-4 | .
CASSTIQGEIQETQYF | TGTGCCAGCAGTACTATACAGGGGGAGATCCAAGAGACCCAGTACTTC | TRBJ2-5 | . | TRBV28 | TRBD1
CASRYGGLQETQYF | TGTGCCAGCAGATACGGTGGCCTACAAGAGACCCAGTACTTC | TRBJ2-5 | . | TRBV6-5 | .
CASSFSGNDIYEQYF | TGTGCCAGCAGTTTCTCTGGAAACGACATCTACGAGCAGTACTTC | TRBJ2-7 | many | TRBV27 | .
CASSLRSLDGYTF | TGTGCCAGCAGCCTCAGGAGTTTAGATGGCTACACCTTC | TRBJ1-2 | . | TRBV7-1 | .
CAWGGQVISYEQYF | TGTGCCTGGGGAGGACAGGTGATCTCCTACGAGCAGTACTTC | TRBJ2-7 | many | TRBV30 | TRBD1
CASRAGGTSGNTIYF | TGTGCCAGCAGGGCTGGAGGGACCTCTGGAAACACCATATATTTT | TRBJ1-3 | once | TRBV6-1 | .
CASNFEGTETQYF | TGTGCCAGCAACTTTGAGGGGACGGAGACCCAGTACTTC | TRBJ2-5 | . | TRBV2 | .
CASGLLEETQYF | TGTGCCAGCGGACTGTTAGAAGAGACCCAGTACTTC | TRBJ2-5 | . | TRBV7-8 | .
CASSPELGRSEAFF | TGTGCCAGCTCACCGGAGTTGGGGCGATCTGAAGCTTTCTTT | TRBJ1-1 | many | TRBV18 | .
CASSWQGQPNTEAFF | TGTGCCAGCAGTTGGCAGGGACAACCGAACACTGAAGCTTTCTTT | TRBJ1-1 | many | TRBV6-2/TRBV6-3 | .
CATSERNSVAGETQYF | TGTGCCACCAGTGAGAGGAATAGCGTGGCGGGGGAGACCCAGTACTTC | TRBJ2-5 | many | TRBV24-1 | .
CASSWSGNIQYF | TGTGCCAGCAGCTGGTCGGGAAACATTCAGTACTTC | TRBJ2-4 | many | TRBV7-2 | .
CASSDQPGPTETQYF | TGTGCCAGCAGCGACCAACCGGGACCCACGGAGACCCAGTACTTC | TRBJ2-5 | many | TRBV14 | .
CASSSRDTAYEQYF | TGCGCCAGCAGCTCCCGGGACACCGCCTACGAGCAGTACTTC | TRBJ2-7 | many | TRBV5-1 | .